A single sample is the source of the 27 T cell receptor beta chains below, sequenced in a study of cytotoxic CD8 clonotypes in ibrutinib-treated CLL. The data were produced by immunoSEQ multiplex PCR, yet TCRdb's version contains in-frame clones alone and is incomplete. The sample yields some 50,000 clones, 50% to 70% seen once. The specimen comprised PBMCs, sampled after 24 months of ibrutinib treatment. The receptors come from a human donor with chronic lymphocytic leukemia.

V is TRBV11-1 and J is TRBJ2-7; 9 bases map to TRBD1. After removal of 3 bases from V and 2 bases from J, the junction contained 2 bases not matched to a gene. The germline V gene encodes CDR1 SGHAT and CDR2 FQDESV (reference sequence). This CDR3 has 14 residues. The CDR3 is CASSLDRGPYEQYF. The DNA for the CDR3 is TGTGCCAGCAGCTTGGACAGGGGCCCCTACGAGCAGTACTTC. Supplemented by reference TRBV11-1 and TRBJ2-7, the full variable domain reads EAEVAQSPRYKITEKSQAVAFWCDPISGHATLYWYRQILGQGPELLVQFQDESVVDDSQLPKDRFSAERLKGVDSTLKIQPAELGDSAMYLCASSLDRGPYEQYFGPGTRLTVT.

J is TRBJ1-6 and V is TRBV18; the D is unclear. Germline V CDR1 and CDR2: KGHSH, LQKENI. CDR3 length equals 15 residues. V was cut by 3 bases and J by 0 bases, with 6 bases left in between. This CDR3 is CASSPGSSYNSPLHF. The CDR3 bases are TGTGCCAGCTCACCGGGGAGCTCCTATAATTCACCCCTCCACTTT.

The chain employs TRBV4-1 and TRBJ2-3, with a possible D match to TRBD2 (6 bases). Trimming took off 6 bases at V and 4 bases at J, with 17 bases between the two ends. There are 15 residues in the CDR3. Germline V gene sequence: CDR1 MGHRA, CDR2 YSYEKL. CDR3 region: CASRLEGTPADTQYF. The CDR3 nucleotides are TGCGCCAGCAGGCTGGAGGGGACTCCCGCAGATACGCAGTATTTT.

The chain uses TRBV5-6 and TRBJ2-7; the D gene is possibly TRBD2 (5 bases). Germline CDR1 is SGHDT and CDR2 is YYEEEE. CDR3 length: 15 amino acids. V was trimmed by 1 base and J by 2 bases, leaving 13 bases between them. CDR3 protein: CASSLFRERAYEQYF. The CDR3 DNA is TGTGCCAGCAGCTTGTTTCGGGAACGGGCCTACGAGCAGTACTTC.

Worth noting for this clone: At the DNA level, this CDR3 is encoded by other sequences in the same sample as well. The genes are TRBV5-1 and TRBJ1-1, with 8 nucleotides matching TRBD1. The junction had 5 bases not matched to a gene; V was cut back by 0 bases and J by 4 bases. This CDR3 contains 15 residues. The germline gives CDR1 SGHRS, CDR2 YFSETQ. The CDR3 DNA reads TGCGCCAGCAGCTTGGTCGGACAGGGTGGCACTGAAGCTTTCTTT. Translating gives CASSLVGQGGTEAFF.

The CDR3 is CASSETDYEQYV. In nucleotides, the CDR3 is TGTGCCAGCAGTGAGACAGATTACGAGCAGTACGTC. This chain uses TRBV6-1 with TRBJ2-7, with D tentatively TRBD1 (5 bases). V was pared by 3 bases and J by 4 bases, with 7 bases between. The CDR3 spans 12 residues. Germline V gene lookup returns CDR1 MNHNS and CDR2 SASEGT.

This clone was detected a few times. This sequence joins TRBV21-1 and TRBJ1-2; TRBD1 reflects the table's D call only, with no check against the DNA. TRBV21-1 is reported as a pseudogene. The CDR3 is 13 residues long. Written as DNA, the CDR3 is TGTGCCACCCCCGAGACAGGGGACTATGGCTACACCTTC. Amino acids: CATPETGDYGYTF.

V gene TRBV2 combines with J gene TRBJ2-7, with D perhaps TRBD1 (5 bases). Deletions cut 8 bases from V and 3 bases from J, with 14 bases between. This CDR3 comprises 13 residues. Germline CDR1 SNHLY, CDR2 FYNNEI. Here the CDR3 reads CASSFDSVYEQYV. In DNA, the CDR3 is TGTGCCAGCTCCTTCGACAGCGTCTACGAGCAGTACGTC.

This clone showed up just a few times. The chain employs TRBV6-1 and TRBJ2-7; TRBD1 matches 11 bases. Per the germline V gene, CDR1 is MNHNS and CDR2 is SASEGT. V lost 5 bases and J lost 3; bases outside the gene matches: 3. The CDR3 has 14 residues. Here the CDR3 reads CASSFGTGGYEQYF. The CDR3 DNA sequence: TGTGCCAGCAGTTTCGGGACAGGGGGCTACGAGCAGTACTTC.

J is TRBJ1-2 and V is TRBV7-9, with D perhaps matching TRBD1 (5 bases). Germline V gene lookup returns CDR1 SEHNR and CDR2 FQNEAQ (reference sequence). This CDR3 comprises 13 residues. V gave up 1 base and J gave up 8 bases, with 11 bases separating them. CDR3 sequence reads: CASSLGQLIGYTF. In DNA form, the CDR3 reads TGTGCCAGCAGCTTAGGACAGCTAATAGGCTACACCTTC.

The chain has TRBV19 and TRBJ2-3; D is unresolved. The CDR3 sequence is 15 residues long. Germline CDR1 reads LNHDA; CDR2 reads SQIVND (reference sequence). V was trimmed by 6 bases and J by 1 base, leaving 14 bases between them. The CDR3 bases are TGTGCCAGTAGGTCGGGCAGTTGGGGCACAGATACGCAGTATTTT. The encoded protein is CASRSGSWGTDTQYF.

The rearrangement joins TRBV11-2 to TRBJ2-3; no clear D gene. Trimming pared 3 bases from V and 6 bases from J, leaving 10 bases between. The CDR3 totals 13 residues. Germline-derived CDR1 and CDR2 are SGHAT and FQNNGV. The CDR3 DNA reads as TGTGCCAGCAGCTTTAGGGTGAGCGATACGCAGTATTTT. It codes for CASSFRVSDTQYF.

The rearrangement uses TRBV30 and TRBJ1-5, with 10 bases fitting TRBD1. Germline V lookup: CDR1 GTSNPN, CDR2 SVGIG (reference sequence). CDR3 length: 16 amino acids. V lost 4 bases and J lost 1; bases outside the gene matches: 7. The CDR3 spells CAWTGTGAGSNQPQHF. The CDR3, as DNA: TGTGCCTGGACCGGGACAGGGGCAGGGAGCAATCAGCCCCAGCATTTT. Supplemented by reference TRBV30 and TRBJ1-5, the full variable domain reads SQTIHQWPATLVQPVGSPLSLECTVEGTSNPNLYWYRQAAGRGLQLLFYSVGIGQISSEVPQNLSASRPQDRQFILSSKKLLLSDSGFYLCAWTGTGAGSNQPQHFGDGTRLSIL.

The gene calls are TRBV29-1 and TRBJ2-3; 10 bases fit TRBD2. The CDR3 sequence is 14 residues long. Germline trimming cut 5 bases from V and 2 bases from J; bases unmatched to any gene: 4. CDR1 and CDR2 (germline): SQVTM, ANQGSEA. CDR3 sequence: CSVKSGGVTDTQYF. DNA of the CDR3: TGCAGCGTTAAAAGCGGGGGGGTCACAGATACGCAGTATTTT.

This chain uses TRBV5-5 with TRBJ1-6, with 7 bases lining up with TRBD1. The ends lost 4 bases at V and 6 bases at J; junction bases unmatched: 7. CDR1 and CDR2 (germline): SGHKS, YYEKEE (reference sequence). CDR3 size: 15 residues. The CDR3 sequence: CASSETGSGNSPLHF. CDR3 DNA sequence: TGTGCCAGCAGCGAGACAGGGTCTGGTAATTCACCCCTCCACTTT.

This clone came up many times. This chain joins TRBV2 and TRBJ2-2; a weak D match, TRBD2 (5 bases). With 4 bases removed from V and 6 bases from J, the gap between germline ends came to 15 bases. The CDR3 contains 15 residues. Germline loops: CDR1 SNHLY, CDR2 FYNNEI. In nucleotides, the CDR3 is TGTGCCAGCAGTGTTCATGCTAGCTCAGCCGGGGAGCTGTTTTTT. It specifies CASSVHASSAGELFF.

This clone was observed a handful of times. The gene calls are TRBV7-9 and TRBJ1-4, with 8 bases lining up with TRBD1. After removal of 4 bases from V and 2 bases from J, the junction contained 3 bases not matched to a gene. Germline-derived CDR1 and CDR2 are SEHNR and FQNEAQ (reference sequence). The CDR3 has 15 residues. The DNA of the CDR3 is TGTGCCAGCAGCTCCCGACAGGGGACTAATGAAAAACTGTTTTTT. This translates into CASSSRQGTNEKLFF.

The chain uses TRBV6-5 and TRBJ2-2; 10 bases map to TRBD2. Losses at the gene ends were 6 bases for V and 5 bases for J; bases not matched to a gene: 6. The CDR3 covers 15 residues. Germline lookup yields CDR1 MNHEY and CDR2 SVGAGI. Here the CDR3 reads CASRPTSGTTGELFF. In DNA, the CDR3 is TGTGCCAGCAGGCCTACTAGCGGGACGACCGGGGAGCTGTTTTTT.

This clone counts as medium-sized. V gene TRBV5-4 combines with J gene TRBJ2-1; 11 nucleotides line up with TRBD2. The trim removed 6 bases at V and 8 bases at J, leaving 7 bases unmatched. This CDR3 is built from 14 residues. From germline, CDR1 is SGHNT and CDR2 YYREEE (reference sequence). This chain's CDR3 is CASKPGLADYEQFF. In nucleotides, the CDR3 is TGTGCCAGCAAACCGGGACTAGCGGATTATGAGCAGTTCTTC.

A few counts support this clone. The CDR3 is CASSIDSGPTEAFF. The CDR3, as DNA: TGTGCCAGTAGTATAGATTCCGGTCCTACTGAAGCTTTCTTT. The chain links TRBV19 to TRBJ1-1, with D unresolved. V dropped 0 bases and J dropped 5 bases, with 10 bases sitting between them. The CDR3 covers 14 residues. From germline, CDR1 is LNHDA and CDR2 SQIVND (reference sequence).

The chain carries TRBV5-1 and TRBJ1-4; tentatively, D is TRBD1 (5 bases). This CDR3 is 16 amino acids long. V dropped 2 bases and J dropped 8 bases, with 19 bases sitting between them. The germline V gene has CDR1 SGHRS and CDR2 YFSETQ. CDR3: CASSFSPGIQGEKLFF. CDR3 in DNA: TGCGCCAGCAGCTTCTCTCCCGGGATCCAGGGCGAAAAACTGTTTTTT. Supplemented by reference TRBV5-1 and TRBJ1-4, the full variable domain reads KAGVTQTPRYLIKTRGQQVTLSCSPISGHRSVSWYQQTPGQGLQFLFEYFSETQRNKGNFPGRFSGRQFSNSRSEMNVSTLELGDSALYLCASSFSPGIQGEKLFFGSGTQLSVL.

V gene TRBV6-1 combines with J gene TRBJ1-5; no reliable D call. Trimming took off 4 bases at V and 5 bases at J, with 15 bases between the two ends. This CDR3 region has 15 residues. CDR1 is MNHNS, CDR2 SASEGT, per germline. The CDR3 reads CASSVQGSGDQPQHF. The CDR3, as DNA: TGTGCCAGCAGTGTTCAAGGGAGTGGCGATCAGCCCCAGCATTTT.

The rearrangement uses TRBV27 and TRBJ1-6; 10 bases line up with TRBD1. V lost 3 bases, J lost 9 bases, and 5 bases stayed unmatched. Per germline, CDR1 MNHEY and CDR2 SMNVEV (reference sequence). The CDR3 length is 15 residues. The CDR3 sequence: CASSLKGQGTSPLHF. The DNA for the CDR3 is TGTGCCAGCAGTTTGAAGGGACAGGGGACTTCACCCCTCCACTTT.

The V and J genes are TRBV20-1 and TRBJ2-7; TRBD1 agrees at 7 bases. CDR1 and CDR2 (germline): DFQATT, SNEGSKA (reference sequence). Trimming at V came to 8 bases and at J to 3 bases, leaving 4 bases not matched to a gene. The CDR3 length is 11 residues. CDR3 protein: CSWDSHYEQYF. The CDR3 nucleotides read TGCAGTTGGGACAGCCACTACGAGCAGTACTTC.

The V call is TRBV25-1, the J call TRBJ2-1; D may be TRBD2 (7 bases). The CDR3 extends over 13 amino acids. Trimming pared 6 bases from V and 6 bases from J, leaving 12 bases between. Per the germline V gene, CDR1 is MGHDK and CDR2 is SYGVNS. The CDR3 reads CASRGGRGNEQFF. CDR3 DNA sequence: TGTGCCAGCAGGGGGGGGCGGGGCAATGAGCAGTTCTTC.

CDR3 sequence: CASSLESKGSMYGYTF. The CDR3 DNA reads TGTGCCAGCAGCTTAGAGAGCAAGGGATCGATGTATGGCTACACCTTC. The chain combines TRBV7-8 with TRBJ1-2, with D unresolved. This CDR3 has 16 amino acids. V was pared by 1 base and J by 5 bases, with 17 bases between. Germline CDR1 is SGHVS and CDR2 is FQNEAQ.

The chain uses TRBV7-8 and TRBJ1-2; the match to TRBD1 covers 12 bases. In germline, CDR1 is SGHVS, CDR2 FQNEAQ. The CDR3 contains 16 residues. Trimming removed 5 bases from V and 5 bases from J; junction bases left unmatched: 9. CDR3 in DNA: TGTGCCAGCAGCCCTGGGACAGGGGGCCCTCTATATGGCTACACCTTC. Amino acids: CASSPGTGGPLYGYTF.